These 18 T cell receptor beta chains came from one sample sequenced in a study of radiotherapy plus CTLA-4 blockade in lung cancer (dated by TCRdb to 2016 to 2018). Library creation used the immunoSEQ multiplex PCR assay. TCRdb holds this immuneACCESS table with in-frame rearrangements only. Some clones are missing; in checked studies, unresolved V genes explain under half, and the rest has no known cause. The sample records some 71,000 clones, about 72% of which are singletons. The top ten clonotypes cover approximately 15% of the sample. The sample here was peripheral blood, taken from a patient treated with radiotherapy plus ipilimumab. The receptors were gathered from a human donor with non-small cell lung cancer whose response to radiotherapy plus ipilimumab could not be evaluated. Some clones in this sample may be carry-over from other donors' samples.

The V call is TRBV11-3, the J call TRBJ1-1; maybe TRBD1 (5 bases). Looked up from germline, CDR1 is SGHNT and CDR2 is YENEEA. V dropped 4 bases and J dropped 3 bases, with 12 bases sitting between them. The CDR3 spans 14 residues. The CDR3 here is CASSSRVQYTEAFF. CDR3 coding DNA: TGTGCCAGCAGCTCCAGGGTACAGTACACTGAAGCTTTCTTT.

The CDR3 loop reads CASRGGDPYEQYF. The CDR3 bases are TGTGCCAGCAGGGGCGGGGATCCCTACGAGCAGTACTTC. This chain uses TRBV6-5 with TRBJ2-7, with D tentatively TRBD2 (6 bases). The germline gives CDR1 MNHEY, CDR2 SVGAGI. Deletions cut 6 bases from V and 2 bases from J, with 11 bases between. CDR3 size: 13 residues.

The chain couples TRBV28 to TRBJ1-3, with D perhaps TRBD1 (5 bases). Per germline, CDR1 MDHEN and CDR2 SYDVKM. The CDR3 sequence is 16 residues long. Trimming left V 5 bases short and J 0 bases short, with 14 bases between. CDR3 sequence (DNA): TGTGCCAGCAGTATACACAGGACCTACTCTGGAAACACCATATATTTT. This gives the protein CASSIHRTYSGNTIYF.

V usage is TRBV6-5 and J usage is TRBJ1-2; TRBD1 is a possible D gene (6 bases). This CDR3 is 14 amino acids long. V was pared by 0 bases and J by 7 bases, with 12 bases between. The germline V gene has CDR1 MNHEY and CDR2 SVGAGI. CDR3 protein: CASSYSGGRSGYTF. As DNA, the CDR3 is TGTGCCAGCAGTTACTCGGGGGGGCGGTCTGGCTACACCTTC.

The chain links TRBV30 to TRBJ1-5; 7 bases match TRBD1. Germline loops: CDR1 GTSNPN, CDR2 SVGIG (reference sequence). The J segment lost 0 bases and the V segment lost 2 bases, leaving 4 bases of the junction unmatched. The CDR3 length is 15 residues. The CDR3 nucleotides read TGTGCCTGGAGTCGGCAGGGGGTTAGCAATCAGCCCCAGCATTTT. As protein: CAWSRQGVSNQPQHF.

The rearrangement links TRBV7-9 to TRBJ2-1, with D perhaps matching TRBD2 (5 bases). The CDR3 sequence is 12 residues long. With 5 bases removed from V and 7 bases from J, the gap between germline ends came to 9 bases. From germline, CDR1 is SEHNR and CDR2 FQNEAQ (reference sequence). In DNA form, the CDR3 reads TGTGCCAGCAGCCGGTCGGGGAATGAGCAGTTCTTC. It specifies CASSRSGNEQFF. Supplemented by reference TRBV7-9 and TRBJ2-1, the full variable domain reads DTGVSQNPRHKITKRGQNVTFRCDPISEHNRLYWYRQTLGQGPEFLTYFQNEAQLEKSRLLSDRFSAERPKGSFSTLEIQRTEQGDSAMYLCASSRSGNEQFFGPGTRLTVL.

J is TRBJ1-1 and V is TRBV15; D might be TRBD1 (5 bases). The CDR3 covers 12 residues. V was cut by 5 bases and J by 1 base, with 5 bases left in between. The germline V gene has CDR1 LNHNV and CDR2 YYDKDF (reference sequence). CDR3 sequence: CATSGQNTEAFF. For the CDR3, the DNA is TGTGCCACCAGCGGACAGAACACTGAAGCTTTCTTT. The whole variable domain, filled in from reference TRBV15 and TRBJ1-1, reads DAMVIQNPRYQVTQFGKPVTLSCSQTLNHNVMYWYQQKSSQAPKLLFHYYDKDFNNEADTPDNFQSRRPNTSFCFLDIRSPGLGDTAMYLCATSGQNTEAFFGQGTRLTVV.

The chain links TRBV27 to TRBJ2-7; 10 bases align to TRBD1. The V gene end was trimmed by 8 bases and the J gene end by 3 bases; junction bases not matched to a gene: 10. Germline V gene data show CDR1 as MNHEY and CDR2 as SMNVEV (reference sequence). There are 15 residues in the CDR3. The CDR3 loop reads CASRPGQGVGYEQYF. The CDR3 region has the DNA TGTGCCAGCCGACCCGGACAGGGGGTAGGCTACGAGCAGTACTTC.

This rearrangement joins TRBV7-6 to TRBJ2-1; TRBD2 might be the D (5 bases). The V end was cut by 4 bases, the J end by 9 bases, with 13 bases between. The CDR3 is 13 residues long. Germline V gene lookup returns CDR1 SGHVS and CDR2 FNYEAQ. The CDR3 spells CASSSHGILEQFF. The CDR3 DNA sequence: TGTGCCAGCAGCTCCCACGGGATCCTTGAGCAGTTCTTC.

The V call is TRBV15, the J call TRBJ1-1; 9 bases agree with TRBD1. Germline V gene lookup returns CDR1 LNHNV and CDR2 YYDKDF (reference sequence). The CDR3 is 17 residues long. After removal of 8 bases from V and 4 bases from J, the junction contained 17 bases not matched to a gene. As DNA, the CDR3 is TGTGCCACCGAACTCATTGGGACAGGGACGTGGGGCACTGAAGCTTTCTTT. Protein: CATELIGTGTWGTEAFF.

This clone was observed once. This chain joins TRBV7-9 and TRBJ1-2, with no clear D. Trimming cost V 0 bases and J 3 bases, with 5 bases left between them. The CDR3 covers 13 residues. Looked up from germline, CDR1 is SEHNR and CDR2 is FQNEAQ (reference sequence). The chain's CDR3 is CASSLAEYYGYTF. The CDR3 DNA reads TGTGCCAGCAGCTTAGCGGAGTACTATGGCTACACCTTC.

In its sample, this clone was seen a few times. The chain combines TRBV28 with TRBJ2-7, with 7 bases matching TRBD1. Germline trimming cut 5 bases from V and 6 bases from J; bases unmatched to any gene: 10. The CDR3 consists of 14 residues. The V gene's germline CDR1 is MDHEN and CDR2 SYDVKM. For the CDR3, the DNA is TGTGCCAGCAGTCCTCTGTTTGGACAGGTCGAGCAGTACTTC. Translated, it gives CASSPLFGQVEQYF.

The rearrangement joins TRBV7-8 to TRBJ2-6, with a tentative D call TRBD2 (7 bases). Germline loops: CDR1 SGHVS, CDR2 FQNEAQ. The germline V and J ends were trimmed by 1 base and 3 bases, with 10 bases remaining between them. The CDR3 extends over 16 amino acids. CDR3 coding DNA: TGTGCCAGCAGCTTAGTGGGGGGGCTTGGGGCCAACGTCCTGACTTTC. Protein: CASSLVGGLGANVLTF. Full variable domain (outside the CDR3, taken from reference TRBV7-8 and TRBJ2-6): GAGVSQSPRYKVAKRGQDVALRCDPISGHVSLFWYQQALGQGPEFLTYFQNEAQLDKSGLPSDRFFAERPEGSVSTLKIQRTQQEDSAVYLCASSLVGGLGANVLTFGAGSRLTVL.

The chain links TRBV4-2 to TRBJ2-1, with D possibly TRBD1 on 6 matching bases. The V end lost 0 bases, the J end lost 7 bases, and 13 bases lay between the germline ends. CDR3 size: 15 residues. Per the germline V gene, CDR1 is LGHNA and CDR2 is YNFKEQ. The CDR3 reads CASSQDRTRGNEQFF. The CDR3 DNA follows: TGTGCCAGCAGCCAAGATAGGACCAGGGGAAATGAGCAGTTCTTC.

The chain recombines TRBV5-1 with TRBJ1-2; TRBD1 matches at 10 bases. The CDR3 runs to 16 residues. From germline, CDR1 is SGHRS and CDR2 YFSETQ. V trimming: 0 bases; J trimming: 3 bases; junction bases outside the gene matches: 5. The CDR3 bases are TGCGCCAGCAGCTTGGCCGGGACAGGGGTTGACTATGGCTACACCTTC. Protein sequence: CASSLAGTGVDYGYTF. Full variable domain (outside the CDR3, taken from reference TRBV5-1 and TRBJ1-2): KAGVTQTPRYLIKTRGQQVTLSCSPISGHRSVSWYQQTPGQGLQFLFEYFSETQRNKGNFPGRFSGRQFSNSRSEMNVSTLELGDSALYLCASSLAGTGVDYGYTFGSGTRLTVV.

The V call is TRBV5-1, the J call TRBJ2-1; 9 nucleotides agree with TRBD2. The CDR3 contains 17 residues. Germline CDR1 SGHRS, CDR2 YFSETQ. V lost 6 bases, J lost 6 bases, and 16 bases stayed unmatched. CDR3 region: CASTAERSGGSGNEQFF. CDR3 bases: TGCGCCAGCACCGCCGAGCGTAGCGGGGGCTCGGGCAATGAGCAGTTCTTC.

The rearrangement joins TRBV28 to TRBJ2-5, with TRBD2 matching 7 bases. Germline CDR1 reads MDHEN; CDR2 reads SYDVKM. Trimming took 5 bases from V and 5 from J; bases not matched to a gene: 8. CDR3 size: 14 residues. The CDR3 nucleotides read TGTGCCAGCAGTCCCCGTGGGGGGGGTGAGACCCAGTACTTC. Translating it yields CASSPRGGGETQYF.

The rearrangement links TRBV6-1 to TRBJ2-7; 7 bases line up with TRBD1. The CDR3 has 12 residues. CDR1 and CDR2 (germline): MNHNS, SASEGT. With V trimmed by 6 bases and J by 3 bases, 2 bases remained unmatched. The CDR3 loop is CASRGTVYEQYF. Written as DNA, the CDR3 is TGTGCCAGCAGGGGGACAGTCTACGAGCAGTACTTC.